The 11 T cell receptor beta chains below were found in one sample sequenced in a study of blood T cell repertoires in COVID-19. TCRdb keeps only in-frame clones here, not all; method: immunoSEQ multiplex PCR. The data hold around 120,000 clones, with 90% observed a single time. The sample taken for sequencing was peripheral blood. The source of these receptors is a woman aged 60-75 years with COVID-19, enrolled during active disease.

The V and J genes are TRBV5-4 and TRBJ2-1; 7 nucleotides match TRBD2. The germline CDR1 and CDR2 sequences are SGHNT and YYREEE (reference sequence). V lost 4 bases and J lost 0; bases outside the gene matches: 13. CDR3 length: 18 amino acids. DNA for the CDR3: TGTGCCAGCAGCATAGGACTAGAAAAAAGGAGCTCCTACAATGAGCAGTTCTTC. Protein: CASSIGLEKRSSYNEQFF.

This clone was seen more than once but under ten times. The gene calls are TRBV19 and TRBJ2-1, with TRBD2 as a possible D gene (6 bases). V was clipped by 7 bases and J by 5 bases, with 15 bases between them. This CDR3 spans 14 amino acids. Germline V gives CDR1 LNHDA, CDR2 SQIVND (reference sequence). This chain's CDR3 is CASNKGLGNNEQFF. As DNA, the CDR3 is TGTGCCAGTAATAAGGGACTTGGGAACAATGAGCAGTTCTTC.

V usage is TRBV7-9 and J usage is TRBJ1-2, with 7 bases identical to TRBD1. After removal of 5 bases from V and 5 bases from J, the junction contained 8 bases not matched to a gene. The germline V gene has CDR1 SEHNR and CDR2 FQNEAQ (reference sequence). The CDR3 runs to 14 residues. Written as DNA, the CDR3 is TGTGCCAGCAGCCTAGGGACAGTAGGGTATGGCTACACCTTC. This sequence encodes CASSLGTVGYGYTF.

This chain uses TRBV25-1 with TRBJ2-7; D possibly corresponds to TRBD1 (6 bases). V lost 5 bases to trimming and J lost 0 bases, with 17 bases between them. The length of the CDR3 is 16 residues. Germline CDR1 MGHDK, CDR2 SYGVNS. CDR3 coding DNA: TGTGCCAGCAGTCACTTGGGGGCCCTGGGCTCCTACGAGCAGTACTTC. Translation gives CASSHLGALGSYEQYF.

The rearrangement uses TRBV5-4 and TRBJ1-6, with 7 bases fitting TRBD1. Germline-derived CDR1 and CDR2 are SGHNT and YYREEE (reference sequence). V lost 0 bases and J lost 6; bases outside the gene matches: 9. This CDR3 has 17 amino acids. CDR3 nucleotide sequence: TGTGCCAGCAGCTTGGAACCTCCGGGACAGAGTAATTCACCCCTCCACTTT. Its protein is CASSLEPPGQSNSPLHF.

The rearrangement uses TRBV5-4 and TRBJ2-7, with D tentatively TRBD1 (6 bases). V lost 0 bases to trimming and J lost 0 bases, with 10 bases between them. The CDR3 loop spans 15 amino acids. Germline V lookup: CDR1 SGHNT, CDR2 YYREEE (reference sequence). Here the CDR3 reads CASSLGQASSYEQYF. CDR3 DNA sequence: TGTGCCAGCAGCTTGGGACAGGCGAGCTCCTACGAGCAGTACTTC.

This clone showed up just once. The CDR3 is CAISEGGVGTLSGANVLTF. CDR3 coding DNA: TGTGCCATCAGTGAGGGGGGGGTAGGGACCCTCTCTGGGGCCAACGTCCTGACTTTC. The chain uses TRBV10-3 and TRBJ2-6; 7 positions agree with TRBD2. Losses at the gene ends were 2 bases for V and 0 bases for J; bases not matched to a gene: 10. This CDR3 contains 19 residues. Germline lookup yields CDR1 ENHRY and CDR2 SYGVKD.

DNA for the CDR3: TGTGCCAGTAGCCCCGACAGGCTCACAGATACGCAGTATTTT. This gives the protein CASSPDRLTDTQYF. The chain employs TRBV19 and TRBJ2-3; possibly TRBD1 for D (6 bases). The V end was cut by 6 bases, the J end by 2 bases, with 12 bases between. The CDR3 sequence is 14 residues long. Germline CDR1 and CDR2: LNHDA and SQIVND (reference sequence).

This chain uses TRBV6-5 with TRBJ1-6; D possibly corresponds to TRBD1 (5 bases). This CDR3 has 16 amino acids. Germline loops: CDR1 MNHEY, CDR2 SVGAGI. The V and J ends lost 2 bases and 11 bases respectively, with 19 bases between them. The CDR3 here is CASSYDGGRGRAPLHF. CDR3 sequence (DNA): TGTGCCAGCAGTTACGACGGGGGACGGGGAAGGGCACCCCTCCACTTT.

V is TRBV18 and J is TRBJ2-7; D is unclear. CDR3 length equals 15 residues. CDR1 KGHSH and CDR2 LQKENI come from the germline V gene. The ends were cut back, 3 bases at V and 3 bases at J, with 15 bases in the middle. DNA for the CDR3: TGTGCCAGCTCACCGACGCTCGGAGTGTTCTACGAGCAGTACTTC. Translated: CASSPTLGVFYEQYF.

The table lists this clone with a few counts. The rearrangement joins TRBV7-8 to TRBJ2-1, with 11 bases fitting TRBD2. The CDR3 loop spans 16 amino acids. The ends lost 4 bases at V and 3 bases at J; junction bases unmatched: 5. The V gene's germline CDR1 is SGHVS and CDR2 FQNEAQ. The CDR3 DNA follows: TGTGCCAGCAGCTCAGTGACTAGCGGGGTCTACAATGAGCAGTTCTTC. Translating it yields CASSSVTSGVYNEQFF.